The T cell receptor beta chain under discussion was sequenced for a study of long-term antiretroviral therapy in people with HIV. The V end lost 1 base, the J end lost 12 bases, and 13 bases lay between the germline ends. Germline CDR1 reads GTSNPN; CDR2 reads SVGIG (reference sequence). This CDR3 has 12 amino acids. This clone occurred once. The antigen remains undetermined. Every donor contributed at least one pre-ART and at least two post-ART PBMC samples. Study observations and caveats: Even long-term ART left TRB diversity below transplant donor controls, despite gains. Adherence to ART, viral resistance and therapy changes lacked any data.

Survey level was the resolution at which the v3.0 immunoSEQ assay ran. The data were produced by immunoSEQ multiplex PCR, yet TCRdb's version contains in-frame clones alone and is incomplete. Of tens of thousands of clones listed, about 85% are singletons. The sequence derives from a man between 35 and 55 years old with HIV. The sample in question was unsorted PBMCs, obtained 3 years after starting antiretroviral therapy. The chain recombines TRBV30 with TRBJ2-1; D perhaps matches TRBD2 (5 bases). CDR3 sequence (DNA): TGTGCCTGGAGTGCCGAGCGGCTTGGGCAGTTCTTC. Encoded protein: CAWSAERLGQFF. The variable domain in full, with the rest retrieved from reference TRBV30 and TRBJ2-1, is SQTIHQWPATLVQPVGSPLSLECTVEGTSNPNLYWYRQAAGRGLQLLFYSVGIGQISSEVPQNLSASRPQDRQFILSSKKLLLSDSGFYLCAWSAERLGQFFGPGTRLTVL.